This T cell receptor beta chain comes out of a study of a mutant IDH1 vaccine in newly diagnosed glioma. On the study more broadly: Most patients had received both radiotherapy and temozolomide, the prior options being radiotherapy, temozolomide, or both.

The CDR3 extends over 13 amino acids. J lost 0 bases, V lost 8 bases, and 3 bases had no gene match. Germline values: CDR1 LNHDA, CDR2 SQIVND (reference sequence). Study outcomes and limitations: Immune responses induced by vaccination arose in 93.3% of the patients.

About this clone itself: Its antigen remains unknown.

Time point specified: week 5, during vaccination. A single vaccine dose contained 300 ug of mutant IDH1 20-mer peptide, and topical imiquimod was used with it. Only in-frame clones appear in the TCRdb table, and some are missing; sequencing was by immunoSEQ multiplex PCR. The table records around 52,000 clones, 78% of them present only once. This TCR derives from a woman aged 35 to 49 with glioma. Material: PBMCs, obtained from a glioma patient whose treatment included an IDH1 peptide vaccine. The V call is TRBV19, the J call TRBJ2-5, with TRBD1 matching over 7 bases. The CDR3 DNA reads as TGTGCCAGTGGACAGGTGTACCAAGAGACCCAGTACTTC. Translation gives CASGQVYQETQYF.